This is a list of T cell receptor beta chains from one sample in a study of T cell repertoires in cytomegalovirus infection. Each CDR3 protein gets one entry after TCRdb re-called the reads with MiXCR. The sample gives some 900,000 distinct CDR3 sequences, approximately 30% of which show up once; roughly 12% is in the top ten. These TCRs' antigens remain unknown. Material: cultured CD8+ T cells from PBMCs, obtained from culture after CMV antigen stimulation. The source is a human donor in good health (CMV status not recorded). Some clones in this sample may be carry-over from other donors' samples. CDR3s include the opening cysteine and the closing phenylalanine or tryptophan. Fields, in order: V gene, clone size, J gene, D gene, CDR3 protein, CDR3 DNA. D genes are given only for firm matches. Clone size is stated in some rows and not others, as once, few, many or a class when expanded.

TRBV12-3/TRBV12-4	many	TRBJ2-1	NA	CASSLDRNEQFF	TGTGCCAGCAGTTTAGACCGGAATGAGCAGTTCTTC
TRBV10-3	NA	TRBJ2-1	TRBD1	CAISDEDRDLIPGNEQFF	TGTGCCATCAGTGATGAGGACAGGGATCTAATACCTGGCAATGAGCAGTTCTTC
TRBV7-9	few	TRBJ2-5	TRBD2	CASSLISGAAGGTQYF	TGTGCCAGCAGCTTAATCTCCGGCGCTGCGGGAGGGACCCAGTACTTC
TRBV9	NA	TRBJ2-1	TRBD2	CASSETSGGVYNEQFF	TGTGCTAGCAGCGAGACTAGCGGGGGGGTCTACAATGAGCAGTTCTTC
TRBV5-4	few	TRBJ2-5	TRBD2	CASSSSGGVQETQYF	TGTGCCAGCAGCTCTAGCGGGGGGGTTCAAGAGACCCAGTACTTC
TRBV2	NA	TRBJ1-1	NA	CASILDPDWVGTEAFF	TGTGCCAGCATCCTTGACCCAGACTGGGTAGGCACTGAAGCTTTCTTT
TRBV7-2	many	TRBJ1-2	NA	CASSLSPAHYDSGYTF	TGTGCCAGCAGCTTGAGCCCGGCTCACTATGACTCTGGCTACACCTTC
TRBV7-2	NA	TRBJ2-7	NA	CASSDRDVSEQYF	TGTGCCAGCAGCGATCGGGACGTAAGCGAGCAGTACTTC
TRBV12-3/TRBV12-4	NA	TRBJ2-1	NA	CASSPAGHEQFF	TGTGCCAGCAGTCCGGCAGGCCATGAGCAGTTCTTC
TRBV6-8	NA	TRBJ1-2	TRBD1	CASTPDRTYGYTF	TGTGCCAGCACCCCGGACAGGACCTATGGCTACACCTTC
TRBV6-1	NA	TRBJ1-5	NA	CASSVWGDSNQPQHF	TGTGCCAGCAGTGTCTGGGGGGATAGCAATCAGCCCCAGCATTTT
TRBV7-2	many	TRBJ1-1	NA	CASSWGADFEAFF	TGTGCCAGCAGCTGGGGGGCGGACTTTGAAGCTTTCTTT
TRBV7-2	many	TRBJ2-1	TRBD2	CASSYTSGGLNEQFF	TGTGCCAGCAGTTATACTAGCGGGGGGCTTAATGAGCAGTTCTTC
TRBV6-5	NA	TRBJ1-1	NA	CASSVFQGNTEAFF	TGTGCCAGCAGCGTGTTCCAAGGGAACACTGAAGCTTTCTTT
TRBV3-1	NA	TRBJ2-7	NA	CASSQDSLFGAYEQYF	TGTGCCAGCAGCCAAGATAGCCTTTTTGGGGCGTACGAGCAGTACTTC
TRBV6-5	NA	TRBJ1-2	TRBD1	CASRLTGFYGYTF	TGTGCCAGCAGACTGACAGGGTTCTATGGCTACACCTTC
TRBV6-8	many	TRBJ2-6	NA	CASSSQGSGANVLTF	TGTGCCAGTAGTTCCCAGGGCTCTGGGGCCAACGTCCTGACTTTC
TRBV4-2	NA	TRBJ1-1	TRBD1	CASSIDRVTEAFF	TGTGCCAGCAGCATCGACAGGGTCACTGAAGCTTTCTTT
TRBV19	few	TRBJ1-2	NA	CASSIDEVVYGYTF	TGTGCCAGTAGTATAGATGAAGTCGTTTATGGCTACACCTTC
TRBV2	NA	TRBJ2-2	NA	CASSVDREGSNTGELFF	TGTGCCAGCAGTGTGGACAGAGAAGGTTCGAACACCGGGGAGCTGTTTTTT
TRBV7-9	NA	TRBJ2-7	NA	CASSPDTTNSYEQYF	TGTGCCAGCAGCCCGGACACAACTAACTCCTACGAGCAGTACTTC
TRBV24-1	once	TRBJ2-5	NA	CATSVRGVETQYF	TGTGCCACCAGTGTCAGGGGAGTGGAGACCCAGTACTTC
TRBV11-1	many	TRBJ2-4	NA	CASSLSDGLAKNIQYF	TGTGCCAGCAGCTTAAGCGATGGACTAGCCAAAAACATTCAGTACTTC
TRBV6-5	NA	TRBJ2-1	TRBD2	CASSLGAGSHNEQFF	TGTGCCAGCAGTTTGGGAGCGGGGTCCCACAATGAGCAGTTCTTC
TRBV6-1	few	TRBJ2-1	NA	CASDGGFGYNEQFF	TGTGCCAGTGATGGGGGGTTTGGTTACAATGAGCAGTTCTTC
TRBV7-2	many	TRBJ1-4	NA	CASSFSGRDDWTNEKLFF	TGTGCCAGCAGCTTTTCCGGGAGAGATGATTGGACTAATGAAAAACTGTTTTTT
TRBV12-3/TRBV12-4	few	TRBJ1-1	TRBD1	CASSFRTGGSNTEAFF	TGTGCCAGCAGTTTTCGGACAGGGGGCTCTAACACTGAAGCTTTCTTT
TRBV12-5	NA	TRBJ1-1	TRBD1	CASGTGTGTENTEAFF	TGTGCTAGTGGTACGGGGACAGGCACAGAAAACACTGAAGCTTTCTTT
TRBV29-1	NA	TRBJ2-5	NA	CSVEKRQQETQYF	TGCAGCGTTGAGAAGCGACAGCAAGAGACCCAGTACTTC
TRBV28	few	TRBJ1-5	TRBD1	CASWRQGGGNQPQHF	TGTGCCAGCTGGCGACAGGGCGGCGGCAATCAGCCCCAGCATTTT
TRBV11-2	few	TRBJ2-5	NA	CASTFKLLQRGETQYF	TGTGCCAGCACCTTCAAGCTTCTTCAAAGGGGGGAGACCCAGTACTTC
TRBV6-2/TRBV6-3	few	TRBJ2-5	NA	CASSWTREETQYF	TGTGCCAGCAGTTGGACTCGAGAAGAGACCCAGTACTTC
TRBV12-5	NA	TRBJ1-2	NA	CASGYGGNYGYTF	TGTGCTAGTGGTTACGGAGGGAACTATGGCTACACCTTC
TRBV7-9	few	TRBJ2-2	NA	CASTPNIGGVNTGELFF	TGTGCCAGCACCCCCAATATAGGGGGGGTCAACACCGGGGAGCTGTTTTTT
TRBV5-5	NA	TRBJ2-2	TRBD1	CASSLGDRWNTGELFF	TGTGCCAGCAGCTTGGGGGACAGGTGGAACACCGGGGAGCTGTTTTTT
TRBV7-9	NA	TRBJ1-5	TRBD1	CASSPGVWGTGPSKNQPQHF	TGTGCCAGCAGTCCAGGGGTGTGGGGGACAGGACCCTCTAAGAATCAGCCCCAGCATTTT
TRBV6-6	few	TRBJ1-2	NA	CASSYSSPEGDGYTF	TGTGCCAGCAGTTACTCGTCCCCCGAAGGTGATGGCTACACCTTC
TRBV7-8	few	TRBJ2-1	NA	CASSTRDGSYNEQFF	TGTGCCAGCAGCACCCGGGACGGTTCCTACAATGAGCAGTTCTTC